A selection of T cell receptor beta chains follows, all from one sample in a study of PD-1 blockade in classical Hodgkin lymphoma. Using immunoSEQ multiplex PCR, the repertoire was profiled, and TCRdb retains in-frame clones only, with some absent. This repertoire shows about 61,000 clones, roughly nine tenths found once; its top ten account for approximately 16%. Sequencing was performed on peripheral blood mononuclear cells (PBMCs), taken at baseline. The source of these receptors is a human donor with classical Hodgkin lymphoma. Both conserved end residues are part of each CDR3. The D gene is left open where the match is weak. Part of the rows lack a size; the others show once, few, many or a class for expanded clones.

>.|TRBJ2-5|TRBV5-1|.
TGCGCCAGCAGCCTAGATCAAGAGACCCAGTACTTC
CASSLDQETQYF
>.|TRBJ1-6|TRBV5-1|.
TGCGCCAGCAGCCACAGGGAGGCCCCTTCACCCCTCCACTTT
CASSHREAPSPLHF
>TRBD1|TRBJ1-2|TRBV2|.
TGTGCCAGCAGTGAATTAACAGGGGGTATGGATGGCTACACCTTC
CASSELTGGMDGYTF
>.|TRBJ2-1|TRBV6-1|once
TGTGCCAGCAGTACCGGGCCGTACAATGAGCAGTTCTTC
CASSTGPYNEQFF
>TRBD1|TRBJ1-1|TRBV5-1|.
TGCGCCAGCAGCTGGTACAGGGGGCGTGGGACTGAAGCTTTCTTT
CASSWYRGRGTEAFF
>TRBD1|TRBJ2-2|TRBV5-1|.
TGCGCCAGCAGCCCCCGTTTCTTCCTGGCGGATCACAGGGGAATCCCGAACACCGGGGAGCTGTTTTTT
CASSPRFFLADHRGIPNTGELFF
>.|TRBJ2-5|TRBV19|.
TGTGCCAGTAGTTGGCGTTTGGGCGGGGGCCCCCAAGAGACCCAGTACTTC
CASSWRLGGGPQETQYF
>TRBD2|TRBJ2-1|TRBV4-1|.
TGCGCCAGCAGCCATCCCCGGACTAGCGGGTACAATGAGCAGTTCTTC
CASSHPRTSGYNEQFF
>.|TRBJ1-4|TRBV5-1|.
TGCGCCAGCAGTCAGGGGATAGGCGGTGAAAAACTGTTTTTT
CASSQGIGGEKLFF
>.|TRBJ1-5|TRBV14|.
TGTGCCAGCAGCCCTAGGGATGTGGGGCTTTATCAACCCCAGCATTTT
CASSPRDVGLYQPQHF
>.|TRBJ1-1|TRBV6-5|.
TGTGCCAGCAGGACGTTGGGAATTGATACTGAAGCTTTCTTT
CASRTLGIDTEAFF
>TRBD1|TRBJ1-1|TRBV5-6|.
TGTGCCAGCAGCAGAGACAGGGTAGTTGAAGCTTTCTTT
CASSRDRVVEAFF
>TRBD1|TRBJ1-6|TRBV7-9|.
TGTGCCAGCAGCTTAGAGGGGGCTCTTCATAATTCACCCCTCCACTTT
CASSLEGALHNSPLHF
>.|TRBJ1-2|TRBV13|.
TGTGCCAGCAGCCTCGGACGGGGAATGGGCTACTATGGCTACACCTTC
CASSLGRGMGYYGYTF
>TRBD1|TRBJ1-1|TRBV5-4|.
TGTGCCAGCAGCCGGGGACAGGGGAGAACTGAAGCTTTCTTT
CASSRGQGRTEAFF
>.|TRBJ2-1|TRBV5-6|.
TGTGCCAGCAGGGGACCTAGAAGGGGTCTGAATGAGCAGTTCTTC
CASRGPRRGLNEQFF
>.|TRBJ2-7|TRBV9|.
TGTGCCAGCAGCGTTGGGGGACCAACTGCGGGGGAGCAGTACTTC
CASSVGGPTAGEQYF
>.|TRBJ1-1|TRBV4-2|.
TGTGCCAGCAGCCAAGGAGCGGGGCCGGTCACTGAAGCTTTCTTT
CASSQGAGPVTEAFF
>.|TRBJ1-1|TRBV2|.
TGTGCCAGCAGCCTGGGGAACACTGAAGCTTTCTTT
CASSLGNTEAFF
>.|TRBJ1-1|TRBV7-9|.
TGTGCCAGCAGCTTTCAGGAAAACACTGAAGCTTTCTTT
CASSFQENTEAFF
>TRBD1|TRBJ1-6|TRBV2|.
TGTGCCAGCAGTGGAACAGGGGCTGAAGTGTATAATTCACCCCTCCACTTT
CASSGTGAEVYNSPLHF
>.|TRBJ2-7|TRBV18|.
TGTGCCAGCTCACCAAGGGAATCCTACGAGCAGTACTTC
CASSPRESYEQYF
>.|TRBJ2-2|TRBV5-6|.
TGTGCCAGCAGCCCGACCGGTAGACACACCGGGGAGCTGTTTTTT
CASSPTGRHTGELFF
>.|TRBJ1-2|TRBV4-1|.
TGCGCCAGCAGCCAATATCTGGGTGAGAAGGGCTACACCTTC
CASSQYLGEKGYTF
>.|TRBJ2-5|TRBV5-1|.
TGCGCCAGCAGCTTGGGGGCCCTGTCGGGGGACCAAGAGACCCAGTACTTC
CASSLGALSGDQETQYF
>TRBD1|TRBJ2-7|TRBV4-1|.
TGCGCCAGCAGCCCTTTCCTGACAGGGACCTACGAGCAGTACTTC
CASSPFLTGTYEQYF
>.|TRBJ2-1|TRBV6-1|.
TGTGCCAGCAGTGTGGCCCGGAATGAGCAGTTCTTC
CASSVARNEQFF
>.|TRBJ2-1|TRBV7-6|.
TGTGCCAGCAGCTTCTCCGGAAGGCCGAGGAACAATGAGCAGTTCTTC
CASSFSGRPRNNEQFF
>.|TRBJ1-5|TRBV28|.
TGTGCCAGCAGTTTAGGCCTTCTGCTTCAGCCCCAGCATTTT
CASSLGLLLQPQHF
>.|TRBJ2-3|TRBV9|.
TGTGCCAGCAGCATACCGCGAGGGGGTGGGGACCCTCAGAGGGATACGCAGTATTTT
CASSIPRGGGDPQRDTQYF
>.|TRBJ1-2|TRBV7-9|.
TGTGCCAGCAGCTTAGGATTTTCGAGCTACACCTTC
CASSLGFSSYTF
>.|TRBJ1-5|TRBV2|.
TGTGCCAGCAGTGACTATCGAGGACCAGGCAATCAGCCCCAGCATTTT
CASSDYRGPGNQPQHF
>.|TRBJ1-2|TRBV28|.
TGTGCCAGCGGTCCCACAGGGTTGGGCTACACCTTC
CASGPTGLGYTF
>.|TRBJ1-2|TRBV19|.
TGTGCCAGTAGTCGTGCCTACTATGGCTACACCTTC
CASSRAYYGYTF
>.|TRBJ1-6|TRBV13|few
TGTGCCAGCAGCGACCTAGGGTCACCCCTCCACTTT
CASSDLGSPLHF
>TRBD1|TRBJ2-3|TRBV19|.
TGTGCCAGTAGTCCGGGACAGACCACAGATACGCAGTATTTT
CASSPGQTTDTQYF
>.|TRBJ2-7|TRBV7-9|.
TGTGCCAGCAGCCGGGACGGCTACGAGCAGTACTTC
CASSRDGYEQYF
>.|TRBJ1-2|TRBV13|.
TGTGCCAGCAGCTCCTACCGGGACTATGGCTACACCTTC
CASSSYRDYGYTF